This entry lists 19 T cell receptor beta chains sequenced from one sample in a study of response to subunit inactivated influenza vaccine (dated by TCRdb to between 2018 and 2020). Preparation of the library involved RT-PCR. Sequencer: Illumina HiSeq 2500. TCRdb ran its own pipeline on the public reads, namely fastp trimming at Q25 and MiXCR clone calling, and kept in-frame beta chains. Every entry covers one CDR3 protein and lists the most common genes and DNA from its rows. Here the sample has under 850,000 distinct CDR3 sequences; 18% occur a single time. The leading ten clones occupy roughly 11% of the sample. The specimen comprised PBMCs from blood, sampled 5 days after vaccination. These receptors were taken from a man in his forties or fifties who received an inactivated influenza vaccine. Donor details come from another sample of the same person, matched by shared clones.

The chain uses TRBV4-2 and TRBJ2-2; D ambiguous. From germline, CDR1 is LGHNA and CDR2 YNFKEQ. The V and J ends lost 0 bases and 3 bases respectively, with 14 bases between them. This CDR3 spans 17 amino acids. The CDR3: CASSQDFIGLDTGELFF. As DNA, the CDR3 is TGTGCCAGCAGCCAAGATTTTATTGGTCTCGACACCGGGGAGCTGTTTTTT.

The rearrangement joins TRBV4-2 to TRBJ2-1, with D possibly TRBD2 on 6 matching bases. Looked up from germline, CDR1 is LGHNA and CDR2 is YNFKEQ. The length of the CDR3 is 16 residues. Trimming left V 0 bases short and J 4 bases short, with 13 bases between. In nucleotides, the CDR3 is TGTGCCAGCAGCCAAGATATGGCGGGGTGGTACAATGAGCAGTTCTTC. Its protein is CASSQDMAGWYNEQFF.

The rearrangement joins TRBV20-1 to TRBJ1-1; 9 positions agree with TRBD1. Germline V gives CDR1 DFQATT, CDR2 SNEGSKA (reference sequence). J was trimmed by 0 bases and V by 5 bases; bases with no gene match: 1. CDR3 length: 13 amino acids. The CDR3 DNA sequence: TGCAGTGCTGGACAGGGGATGAACACTGAAGCTTTCTTT. Protein: CSAGQGMNTEAFF.

Only a few counts were recorded for this clonotype. This chain joins TRBV7-2 and TRBJ2-7; 8 bases fit TRBD1. CDR1 and CDR2 (germline): SGHTA, FQGNSA. The CDR3 loop spans 15 amino acids. After removal of 4 bases from V and 7 bases from J, the junction contained 12 bases not matched to a gene. CDR3 sequence (DNA): TGTGCCAGCAGCTGGGGACAGGCGACTCTACGGGAGCAGTACTTC. As protein: CASSWGQATLREQYF.

This chain uses TRBV5-1 with TRBJ2-7, with D possibly TRBD1 on 5 matching bases. The germline CDR1 and CDR2 sequences are SGHRS and YFSETQ. V shed 0 bases and J shed 3 bases, with 10 bases lying between them. This CDR3 has 14 amino acids. The CDR3 loop reads CASSLDSRDYEQYF. The DNA of the CDR3 is TGCGCCAGCAGCTTGGACTCCAGGGACTACGAGCAGTACTTC.

This clonotype showed up just a few times. The chain combines TRBV11-2 with TRBJ2-2, with a tentative D call TRBD2 (7 bases). V lost 0 bases and J lost 4, with 12 bases in between. The CDR3 runs 16 residues. Germline loops: CDR1 SGHAT, CDR2 FQNNGV. CDR3 amino acids: CASSLEAGASTGELFF. The CDR3 region has the DNA TGTGCCAGCAGCTTAGAGGCGGGGGCCTCCACCGGGGAGCTGTTTTTT.

This clonotype came up many times. The chain combines TRBV19 with TRBJ2-4; D is uncertain. Germline values: CDR1 LNHDA, CDR2 SQIVND (reference sequence). The V and J ends lost 4 bases and 0 bases respectively, with 13 bases between them. This CDR3 has 16 residues. In DNA form, the CDR3 reads TGTGCCAGTAGTAACCAGGCGCTACTAGCCAAAAACATTCAGTACTTC. Protein product: CASSNQALLAKNIQYF.

In its sample, this clonotype was seen a few times. V usage is TRBV5-5 and J usage is TRBJ1-2; D unresolved. Trimming cost V 0 bases and J 8 bases, with 14 bases left between them. Germline V gene sequence: CDR1 SGHKS, CDR2 YYEKEE (reference sequence). This CDR3 region has 14 residues. DNA of the CDR3: TGTGCCAGCAGCTTGGCTTCTGGGTGGAAGGGCTACACCTTC. The encoded protein is CASSLASGWKGYTF. The variable domain in full, with the rest retrieved from reference TRBV5-5 and TRBJ1-2, is DAGVTQSPTHLIKTRGQQVTLRCSPISGHKSVSWYQQVLGQGPQFIFQYYEKEERGRGNFPDRFSARQFPNYSSELNVNALLLGDSALYLCASSLASGWKGYTFGSGTRLTVV.

The chain is built from TRBV20-1 and TRBJ1-5; TRBD1 is a possible D gene (5 bases). The germline V gene encodes CDR1 DFQATT and CDR2 SNEGSKA (reference sequence). V was clipped by 6 bases and J by 3 bases, with 15 bases between them. CDR3 length equals 14 residues. DNA for the CDR3: TGCAGTGCCATAGAGGGGACGGTCAATCAGCCCCAGCATTTT. Encoded protein: CSAIEGTVNQPQHF.

This clonotype has only a few counts. The chain combines TRBV30 with TRBJ2-3, with D hard to call. Germline V gene lookup returns CDR1 GTSNPN and CDR2 SVGIG (reference sequence). V gave up 1 base and J gave up 5 bases, with 7 bases separating them. The CDR3 is 12 amino acids. DNA of the CDR3: TGTGCCTGGAGTGCCCATCTAGATACGCAGTATTTT. Translated: CAWSAHLDTQYF.

The rearrangement joins TRBV4-3 to TRBJ2-3; perhaps D is TRBD1 or TRBD2 (5 bases each). This CDR3 has 15 residues. Germline loops: CDR1 LGHNA, CDR2 YSLEER. Trimming removed 4 bases at V and 6 bases at J, with 17 bases between. The CDR3 reads CASSPWTGGSDTQYF. Here the CDR3 DNA reads TGCGCCAGCAGCCCATGGACTGGGGGTTCGGATACGCAGTATTTT.

The genes are TRBV3-1 and TRBJ2-5; 7 bases are shared with TRBD1. The CDR3 consists of 19 residues. CDR1 is LGHDT and CDR2 is YNNKEL in the germline V gene (reference sequence). The V and J ends lost 0 bases and 2 bases, in that order; junction bases with no gene match: 15. The CDR3 loop is CASSQDAILGLGQQETQYF. CDR3 DNA: TGTGCCAGCAGCCAAGATGCCATTTTGGGCCTGGGACAGCAAGAGACCCAGTACTTC.

This sequence joins TRBV11-2 and TRBJ2-1; TRBD1 is a possible D gene (5 bases). Between the trimmed V and J ends, which lost 5 bases and 8 bases, there was a span of 22 bases. The germline gives CDR1 SGHAT, CDR2 FQNNGV. The CDR3 length is 16 residues. CDR3 in DNA: TGTGCCAGCAGCATTCGACAGACCCCCTACAATGATGAGCAGTTCTTC. Translation gives CASSIRQTPYNDEQFF. Full variable domain (rest looked up from reference TRBV11-2 and TRBJ2-1): EAGVAQSPRYKIIEKRQSVAFWCNPISGHATLYWYQQILGQGPKLLIQFQNNGVVDDSQLPKDRFSAERLKGVDSTLKIQPAKLEDSAVYLCASSIRQTPYNDEQFFGPGTRLTVL.

The genes are TRBV29-1 and TRBJ2-3, with a tentative D call TRBD2 (6 bases). CDR1 SQVTM and CDR2 ANQGSEA come from the germline V gene. Trimming shortened V by 8 bases and J by 4 bases, and 10 bases separated the two germline ends. The length of the CDR3 is 11 residues. CDR3 amino acids: CSPEGPDTQYF. Written as DNA, the CDR3 is TGCAGCCCGGAGGGGCCAGATACGCAGTATTTT.

V gene TRBV11-3 combines with J gene TRBJ2-3, with a weak D call TRBD2 (5 bases). The germline V gene has CDR1 SGHNT and CDR2 YENEEA. V lost 5 bases and J lost 2, with 14 bases in between. The CDR3 covers 15 residues. The CDR3 bases are TGTGCCAGCAGCCCTAGCAGGAGGACCACAGATACGCAGTATTTT. As protein: CASSPSRRTTDTQYF.

The rearrangement uses TRBV4-2 and TRBJ2-7; TRBD2 might be the D (6 bases). Germline values: CDR1 LGHNA, CDR2 YNFKEQ. Trimming stripped 1 base from V and 2 bases from J, with 15 bases between. This CDR3 is built from 16 residues. The CDR3, as DNA: TGTGCCAGCAGCCAAGGCCCCGGGACTCCAACCTACGAGCAGTACTTC. Its protein is CASSQGPGTPTYEQYF.

This chain connects TRBV19 to TRBJ2-5, with TRBD1 identical over 9 bases. The CDR3 has 14 amino acids. Germline V gene data show CDR1 as LNHDA and CDR2 as SQIVND (reference sequence). V gave up 1 base and J gave up 6 bases; unmatched junction bases: 3. Here the CDR3 reads CASSIGTGGQTQYF. As DNA, the CDR3 is TGTGCCAGTAGTATAGGAACAGGGGGCCAGACCCAGTACTTC.

The chain recombines TRBV5-1 with TRBJ2-1, with D uncertain. Trimming took off 2 bases at V and 6 bases at J, with 21 bases between the two ends. Germline V gene data show CDR1 as SGHRS and CDR2 as YFSETQ. This CDR3 is built from 17 residues. CDR3 amino acids: CASSFLPDRLVSNEQFF. In nucleotides, the CDR3 is TGCGCCAGCAGCTTTCTTCCGGATCGCCTCGTGTCCAATGAGCAGTTCTTC.

The table lists this clonotype with a few counts. This chain uses TRBV11-3 with TRBJ2-1; 9 positions match TRBD1. This CDR3 spans 15 amino acids. Germline CDR1 reads SGHNT; CDR2 reads YENEEA. V dropped 5 bases and J dropped 10; count of bases not matched to a gene: 12. CDR3 residues: CASSKGGTGLFEQFF. CDR3 DNA: TGTGCCAGCAGCAAAGGCGGGACAGGGCTATTCGAGCAGTTCTTC.